What follows are 21 T cell receptor beta chains derived from one specimen sequenced in a study of blood T cell repertoires in COVID-19. The method was immunoSEQ multiplex PCR; TCRdb's version includes in-frame clones alone and lacks a portion of them. The table records about 170,000 clones, approximately 86% of them present only once. The sample consisted of peripheral blood. These receptor sequences come from a woman older than 75 with COVID-19, enrolled during active disease.

This chain uses TRBV11-1 with TRBJ2-2; a weak D match, TRBD2 (5 bases). Germline V gene sequence: CDR1 SGHAT, CDR2 FQDESV (reference sequence). V shed 0 bases and J shed 9 bases, with 14 bases lying between them. The CDR3 is 15 residues long. The CDR3 region is CASSLAPEAERELFF. For the CDR3, the DNA is TGTGCCAGCAGCTTAGCTCCCGAAGCGGAGCGGGAGCTGTTTTTT.

The chain has TRBV7-2 and TRBJ2-2; no firm D call. Looked up from germline, CDR1 is SGHTA and CDR2 is FQGNSA. This CDR3 region has 13 residues. V was trimmed by 7 bases and J by 1 base, leaving 7 bases between them. The CDR3 is CASTDLNTGELFF. CDR3 sequence (DNA): TGTGCCAGCACTGACTTGAACACCGGGGAGCTGTTTTTT.

The CDR3: CASSLEAVDSKLFF. CDR3 coding DNA: TGCGCCAGCAGCTTGGAGGCGGTCGATAGCAAACTGTTTTTT. V is TRBV5-1 and J is TRBJ1-4; D unclear. Trimming removed 0 bases from V and 11 bases from J, with 14 bases in between. CDR1 and CDR2 from the germline V gene are SGHRS and YFSETQ. The CDR3 totals 14 residues.

The chain joins TRBV2 to TRBJ2-5; D unresolved. Per the germline V gene, CDR1 is SNHLY and CDR2 is FYNNEI. The CDR3 covers 13 residues. V was trimmed by 4 bases and J by 1 base, leaving 7 bases between them. The CDR3 region has the DNA TGTGCCAGCAGTGTGGGCCTCCAAGAGACCCAGTACTTC. Translating it yields CASSVGLQETQYF.

The chain couples TRBV11-2 to TRBJ2-2; D uncertain. Between the trimmed V and J ends, which lost 5 bases and 0 bases, there was a span of 16 bases. Germline V gene sequence: CDR1 SGHAT, CDR2 FQNNGV. The CDR3 covers 17 residues. CDR3 in amino acids: CASSPSLGRPNTGELFF. DNA for the CDR3: TGTGCCAGCAGCCCCTCCCTAGGCAGACCGAACACCGGGGAGCTGTTTTTT.

V is TRBV5-1 and J is TRBJ1-1, with TRBD1 matching over 7 bases. J was trimmed by 3 bases and V by 6 bases; bases with no gene match: 8. Germline loops: CDR1 SGHRS, CDR2 YFSETQ. The CDR3 has 14 amino acids. CDR3 nucleotide sequence: TGCGCCAGCATAAAAGGGACAGAAGACACTGAAGCTTTCTTT. It translates to CASIKGTEDTEAFF.

V is TRBV5-4 and J is TRBJ1-1, with D hard to call. CDR3 size: 15 residues. Germline CDR1 SGHNT, CDR2 YYREEE (reference sequence). V lost 4 bases and J 4 bases, leaving 17 bases between the germline ends. Here the CDR3 DNA reads TGTGCCAGCAGCAAGGAGCCCTTCAGTGGCACTGAAGCTTTCTTT. Its translation is CASSKEPFSGTEAFF.

The chain has TRBV3-1 (or the pseudogene TRBV3-2) and TRBJ2-5; D gene uncertain. The CDR3 runs to 12 residues. V lost 4 bases and J 7 bases, leaving 10 bases between the germline ends. Per germline, CDR1 LGHDT and CDR2 YNNKEL (reference sequence). This CDR3 is CASSPAAGTQYF. The CDR3 bases are TGTGCCAGCAGCCCAGCTGCAGGGACCCAGTACTTC.

The chain links TRBV6-2 or TRBV6-3 to TRBJ2-5; 8 nucleotides agree with TRBD1. Germline-derived CDR1 and CDR2 are MNHEY and SVGEGT. V lost 6 bases, J lost 3 bases, and 9 bases stayed unmatched. The length of the CDR3 is 15 residues. CDR3 region: CASSPLTGAKETQYF. The CDR3 nucleotides are TGTGCCAGCAGCCCACTGACAGGGGCTAAAGAGACCCAGTACTTC.

This clone was seen once. This CDR3 is CASSLLAGDSPLHF. The CDR3, as DNA: TGCGCCAGCAGCTTGTTGGCGGGCGATTCACCCCTCCACTTT. The chain uses TRBV5-1 and TRBJ1-6; D is ambiguous. Trimming took off 1 base at V and 8 bases at J, with 10 bases between the two ends. The CDR3 sequence is 14 residues long. Per germline, CDR1 SGHRS and CDR2 YFSETQ.

This clone was seen just once. V gene TRBV28 combines with J gene TRBJ2-1, with TRBD2 matching over 7 bases. Germline-derived CDR1 and CDR2 are MDHEN and SYDVKM. This CDR3 spans 14 amino acids. Trimming cost V 7 bases and J 3 bases; bases outside gene matches: 6. For the CDR3, the DNA is TGTGCCAGCATAGGAGCGGGGATCTACAATGAGCAGTTCTTC. It yields the protein CASIGAGIYNEQFF.

V and J are TRBV28 and TRBJ1-1; TRBD1 might be the D (5 bases). Trimming took off 8 bases at V and 3 bases at J, with 13 bases between the two ends. The CDR3 totals 13 residues. Germline CDR1 MDHEN, CDR2 SYDVKM. This CDR3 is CASDYPGDTEAFF. The DNA of the CDR3 is TGTGCCAGCGATTACCCGGGGGACACTGAAGCTTTCTTT.

The chain couples TRBV19 to TRBJ1-2; 7 bases are a match to TRBD1. Germline V lookup: CDR1 LNHDA, CDR2 SQIVND (reference sequence). This CDR3 has 13 amino acids. V was pared by 3 bases and J by 4 bases, with 2 bases of the junction left unmatched. In DNA form, the CDR3 reads TGTGCCAGTAGTATGGGACAGATCTATGGCTACACCTTC. Its translation: CASSMGQIYGYTF.

The chain is built from TRBV6-2 or TRBV6-3 and TRBJ2-1, with D possibly matching TRBD2 (6 bases). Trimming cost V 6 bases and J 10 bases, with 37 bases left between them. Looked up from germline, CDR1 is MNHEY and CDR2 is SVGEGT. The CDR3 is 20 amino acids. CDR3 nucleotides: TGTGCCAGCAGCCCCCGTGCCGGGACTGGGACGACGGATGACCCCCTCGAGCAGTTCTTC. Protein product: CASSPRAGTGTTDDPLEQFF.

V and J are TRBV28 and TRBJ2-7; D ambiguous. Germline values: CDR1 MDHEN, CDR2 SYDVKM. The CDR3 totals 14 residues. Deletions cut 1 base from V and 3 bases from J, with 10 bases between. The CDR3: CASSLSSPRYEQYF. The CDR3 DNA follows: TGTGCCAGCAGTTTATCCTCCCCCCGCTACGAGCAGTACTTC.

The rearrangement joins TRBV2 to TRBJ1-6; 7 nucleotides line up with TRBD1. Per the germline V gene, CDR1 is SNHLY and CDR2 is FYNNEI. This CDR3 spans 15 amino acids. V dropped 4 bases and J dropped 5; count of bases not matched to a gene: 5. This CDR3 is CASSAQTGNNSPLHF. The CDR3 DNA follows: TGTGCCAGCAGTGCCCAGACAGGGAATAATTCACCCCTCCACTTT.

To note about this clone: Mismatch with germline at one junction end may stem from a read error. The rearrangement links TRBV5-4 to TRBJ2-2, with a weak D call TRBD2 (5 bases). Looked up from germline, CDR1 is SGHNT and CDR2 is YYREEE (reference sequence). This CDR3 spans 16 amino acids. CDR3 sequence reads: CASSPVAVPNTGELLF. In nucleotides, the CDR3 is TGTGCCAGCAGCCCGGTCGCAGTCCCGAACACCGGGGAGCTGCTTTTT.

This clone appeared a single time. CDR3 sequence: CASRYQETQYF. The CDR3 nucleotides are TGTGCCAGCCGGTACCAAGAGACCCAGTACTTC. This chain uses TRBV12-3 or TRBV12-4 with TRBJ2-5; no reliable D call. Trimming took off 8 bases at V and 0 bases at J, with 4 bases between the two ends. The CDR3 loop spans 11 amino acids.

The sample holds one count of this clone. The chain recombines TRBV29-1 with TRBJ1-4; D not certain. Looked up from germline, CDR1 is SQVTM and CDR2 is ANQGSEA. V lost 4 bases and J 5 bases, leaving 11 bases between the germline ends. The CDR3 loop spans 13 amino acids. Here the CDR3 DNA reads TGCAGCGTTGGTTACGGGTTGAATGAAAAACTGTTTTTT. This codes for CSVGYGLNEKLFF. The full variable domain, with the rest looked up from reference TRBV29-1 and TRBJ1-4, is SAVISQKPSRDICQRGTSLTIQCQVDSQVTMMFWYRQQPGQSLTLIATANQGSEATYESGFVIDKFPISRPNLTFSTLTVSNMSPEDSSIYLCSVGYGLNEKLFFGSGTQLSVL.

The chain combines TRBV20-1 with TRBJ2-7; TRBD2 might be the D (5 bases). Trimming stripped 3 bases from V and 6 bases from J, with 15 bases between. Per germline, CDR1 DFQATT and CDR2 SNEGSKA (reference sequence). The CDR3 has 13 residues. DNA for the CDR3: TGCAGTGCTAGTGGGCTAGCTTTATCCGAGCAGTACTTC. Translation gives CSASGLALSEQYF.

Here the CDR3 reads CASSYRGDSNQPQHF. The CDR3 DNA follows: TGTGCCAGCAGTTACAGGGGGGATAGCAATCAGCCCCAGCATTTT. The V call is TRBV28, the J call TRBJ1-5; 8 nucleotides match TRBD1. The CDR3 loop spans 15 amino acids. V was clipped by 4 bases and J by 0 bases; unmatched bases: 2. Germline lookup yields CDR1 MDHEN and CDR2 SYDVKM.